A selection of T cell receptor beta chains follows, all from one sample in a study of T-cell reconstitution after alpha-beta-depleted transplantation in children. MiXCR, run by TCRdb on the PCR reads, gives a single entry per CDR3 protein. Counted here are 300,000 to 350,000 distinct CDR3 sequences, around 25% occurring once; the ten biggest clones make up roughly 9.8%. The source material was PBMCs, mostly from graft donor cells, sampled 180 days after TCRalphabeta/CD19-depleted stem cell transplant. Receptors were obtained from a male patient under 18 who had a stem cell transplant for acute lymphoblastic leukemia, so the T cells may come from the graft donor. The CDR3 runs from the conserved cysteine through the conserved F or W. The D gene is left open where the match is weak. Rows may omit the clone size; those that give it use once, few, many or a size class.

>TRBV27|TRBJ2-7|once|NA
TGTGCCAGCAGCCGGGACCACCTCTACGAGCAGTACTTC
CASSRDHLYEQYF
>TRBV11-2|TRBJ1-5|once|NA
TGTGCCAGCAGCCCCATTAGCGGCAATCAGCCCCAGCATTTT
CASSPISGNQPQHF
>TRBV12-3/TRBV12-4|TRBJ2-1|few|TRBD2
TGTGCCAGCAGTCTACCCCGGGAACTAGCGGGATACAATGAGCAGTTCTTC
CASSLPRELAGYNEQFF
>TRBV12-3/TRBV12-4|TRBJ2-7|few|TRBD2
TGTGCCAGCAGTTTTGGGCTAGCGGATTACGAGCAGTACTTC
CASSFGLADYEQYF
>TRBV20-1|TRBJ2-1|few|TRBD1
TGCAGTGCTAGACAGGGGGCTAACTACAATGAGCAGTTCTTC
CSARQGANYNEQFF
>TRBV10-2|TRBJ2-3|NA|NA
TGCGCCAGCAGTGAGTCAGGGGCAGACGCTGAGGGCACAGATACGCAGTATTTT
CASSESGADAEGTDTQYF
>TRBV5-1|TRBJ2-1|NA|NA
TGCGCCAGCAGCGTGGACTTTAGCTCCTACAATGAGCAGTTCTTC
CASSVDFSSYNEQFF
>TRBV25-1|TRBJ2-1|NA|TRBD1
TGTGCCGCCGGGACAGGCAACTACAATGAGCAGTTCTTC
CAAGTGNYNEQFF
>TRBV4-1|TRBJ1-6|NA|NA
TGCGCCAGCAGCCTGCCCCGCGGACAGCATAATTCACCCCTCCACTTT
CASSLPRGQHNSPLHF
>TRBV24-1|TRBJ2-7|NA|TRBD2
TGTGCCACCAGTGATCGCGCTAGCGGGAGGATAGCCGAGCAGTACTTC
CATSDRASGRIAEQYF
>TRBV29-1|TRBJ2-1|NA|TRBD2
TGCAGCGTTACCCGACTAGCGGAGCCCTCCTACAATGAGCAGTTCTTC
CSVTRLAEPSYNEQFF
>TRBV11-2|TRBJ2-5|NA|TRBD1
TGTGCCAGCAGCTTAGGTACAGGGGTGGGCCAAGAGACCCAGTACTTC
CASSLGTGVGQETQYF
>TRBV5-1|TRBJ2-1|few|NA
TGCGCCAGCGGCAAAGCGCGGGACCGGATAAGCAATGAGCAGTTCTTC
CASGKARDRISNEQFF
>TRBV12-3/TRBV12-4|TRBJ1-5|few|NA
TGTGCCAGCAGTCGAGACCGGCAGCCCCAGCATTTT
CASSRDRQPQHF
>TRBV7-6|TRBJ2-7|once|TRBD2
TGTGCCAGCAGCCCTAGGACTAGCGGGAGGCCTCCCTACGAGCAGTACTTC
CASSPRTSGRPPYEQYF
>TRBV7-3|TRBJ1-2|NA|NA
TGTGCCAGCAGCCCAAGGGGGGGGCGCAATGGCTACACCTTC
CASSPRGGRNGYTF
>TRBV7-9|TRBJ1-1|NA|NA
TGTGCCAGCAGCTTAGCGGGGGGACGGCGGGCTTTCTTT
CASSLAGGRRAFF
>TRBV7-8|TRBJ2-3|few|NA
TGTGCCAGCAGCTTAGTGGGGCCGTTCGAGATCACGCAGTATTTT
CASSLVGPFEITQYF
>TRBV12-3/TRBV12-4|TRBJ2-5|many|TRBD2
TGTGCCAGCAGCCCGGGACTAGCGGGAGTCTTGGTAGAGACCCAGTACTTC
CASSPGLAGVLVETQYF
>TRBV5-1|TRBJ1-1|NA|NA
TGCGCCAGCAGACTTCAGGTTACAGGGAAAGCTTTCTTT
CASRLQVTGKAFF
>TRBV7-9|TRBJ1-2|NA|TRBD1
TGTGCCAGCAGCTTAATGAGACAGGGGGCGTTAGGCTACACCTTC
CASSLMRQGALGYTF
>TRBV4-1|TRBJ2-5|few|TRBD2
TGCGCCAGCAGCCAAGAGAGGTGGCTAGCGGACATCCAAGAGACCCAGTACTTC
CASSQERWLADIQETQYF
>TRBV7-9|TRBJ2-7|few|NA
TGTGCCAGCAGCTTCGGTTCATGGGGGGCCTCCTACGAGCAGTACTTC
CASSFGSWGASYEQYF
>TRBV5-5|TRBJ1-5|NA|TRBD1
TGTGCCAGCAGCTGGGCAGGGGGAAATCAGCCCCAGCATTTT
CASSWAGGNQPQHF
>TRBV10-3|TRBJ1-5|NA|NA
TGTGCCATCAGCGTCGGGAAGACGGCAGGAAAGGTGAATAGGAGCAATCAGCCCCAGCATTTT
CAISVGKTAGKVNRSNQPQHF
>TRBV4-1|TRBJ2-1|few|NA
TGCGCCAGCAGCCAAGAGTGGGGGGTGAGCTCCTACAATGAGCAGTTCTTC
CASSQEWGVSSYNEQFF
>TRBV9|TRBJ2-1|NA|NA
TGTGCCAGCAGCGTAGACGGGACCTTCAATGAGCAGTTCTTC
CASSVDGTFNEQFF
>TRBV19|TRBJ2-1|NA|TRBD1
TGTGCCAGTACCCCGACAGGGGGCGGCTATGAGCAGTTCTTC
CASTPTGGGYEQFF
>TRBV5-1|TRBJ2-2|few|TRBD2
TGCGCCAGCAGCGATAAAGCGGGACTTACCGGGGAGCTGTTTTTT
CASSDKAGLTGELFF
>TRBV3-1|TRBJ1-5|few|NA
TGTGCCAGCAGCCAAGATGGGGTCCGGGGGATCGTGAGACAGCCCCAGCATTTT
CASSQDGVRGIVRQPQHF
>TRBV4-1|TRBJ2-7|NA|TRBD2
TGCGCCAGCAGCCCCCGTATGGTGAGCGGGGGTTCCTACGAGCAGTACTTC
CASSPRMVSGGSYEQYF
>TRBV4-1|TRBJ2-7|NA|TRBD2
TGCGCCAGCTCCTCGGGTCCTAGCGGGAGGAACTACGAGCAGTACTTC
CASSSGPSGRNYEQYF
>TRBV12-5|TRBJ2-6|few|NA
TGTGCTAGTGGTTTGGTACTAGGTCTGGCCTCTGGGGCCAACGTCCTGACTTTC
CASGLVLGLASGANVLTF
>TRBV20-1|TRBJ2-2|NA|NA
TGCAGTGCTAGAGAAAGCGCAGCGACCGGGGAGCTGTTTTTT
CSARESAATGELFF
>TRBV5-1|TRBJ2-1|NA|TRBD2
TGCGCCAGCAGCTTGGGCCTAGCGGGAGACCACAATGAGCAGTTCTTC
CASSLGLAGDHNEQFF
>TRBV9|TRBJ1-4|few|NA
TGTGCCAGCAGCCCATCCCTCGTAGGGGGGCATGGAGGGACTAATGAAAAACTGTTTTTT
CASSPSLVGGHGGTNEKLFF
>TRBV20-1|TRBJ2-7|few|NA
TGCAGTGCTAGAGATCTGTGGGGCAAGGTCTCCTACGAGCAGTACTTC
CSARDLWGKVSYEQYF
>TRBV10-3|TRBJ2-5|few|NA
TGTGCCACGTCCGGGGGTCCTCAAGAGACCCAGTACTTC
CATSGGPQETQYF
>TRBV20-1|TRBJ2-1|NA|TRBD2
TGCAGTGCTAGGGGGACTAGCAGGTACAATGAGCAGTTCTTC
CSARGTSRYNEQFF
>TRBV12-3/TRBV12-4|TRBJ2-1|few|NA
TGTGCCTGCAAGTGGGCTCCCCCGTACAATGAGCAGTTCTTC
CACKWAPPYNEQFF
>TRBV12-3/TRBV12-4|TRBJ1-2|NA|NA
TGTGCCAGCAGTTTATCAGTGTATGGCTACACCTTC
CASSLSVYGYTF
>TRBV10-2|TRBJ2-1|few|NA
TGCGCCAGCAGTGAGTGGCAGCACAATGAGCAGTTCTTC
CASSEWQHNEQFF
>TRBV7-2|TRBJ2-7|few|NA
TGTGCCAGCAGCTTAGCGAGGGCAGCCTACGAGCAGTACTTC
CASSLARAAYEQYF
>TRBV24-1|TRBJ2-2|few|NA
TGTGCCACCAGTGGCCCCCTGGGGGTCACCGGGGAGCTGTTTTTT
CATSGPLGVTGELFF
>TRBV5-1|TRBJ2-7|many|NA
TGTGCCAGCAGCTTAGCGGTGGGGGGCCCCTACGAGCAGTACTTC
CASSLAVGGPYEQYF
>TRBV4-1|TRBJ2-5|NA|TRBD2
TGCGCCAGCAGCCGGGGACTAGCGGGAGGGCCTAGGGGAGAGACCCAGTACTTC
CASSRGLAGGPRGETQYF
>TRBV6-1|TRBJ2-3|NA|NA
TGTGCCAGCAGTGGGGGGCTAGCCTGGGCAGATACGCAGTATTTT
CASSGGLAWADTQYF
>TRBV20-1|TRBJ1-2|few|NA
TGCAGTGCTGCCGGGCCCCTTACTAACTATGGCTACACCTTC
CSAAGPLTNYGYTF
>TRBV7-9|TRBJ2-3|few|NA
TGTGCCAGCAGCGTCGGACTGGGAGATACGCAGTATTTT
CASSVGLGDTQYF
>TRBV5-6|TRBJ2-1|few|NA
TGTGCCAGCAGCTTGGACGGAACCTCCTACAATGAGCAGTTCTTC
CASSLDGTSYNEQFF
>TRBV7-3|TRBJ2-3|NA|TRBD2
TGTGCCAGCAGCTGGACTAGCGGAGATACGCAGTATTTT
CASSWTSGDTQYF
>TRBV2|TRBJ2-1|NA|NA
TGTGCCAGCAGTGAAGAGGGTGGGAGAGGGCACAATGAGCAGTTCTTC
CASSEEGGRGHNEQFF
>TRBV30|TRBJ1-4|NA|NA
TGTGCCTGGAGTGCGCAGTCTAATGAAAAACTGTTTTTT
CAWSAQSNEKLFF
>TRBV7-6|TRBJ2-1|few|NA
TGTGCCAGCAGCCGCTTGGTAAAAGAGCAGTTCTTC
CASSRLVKEQFF
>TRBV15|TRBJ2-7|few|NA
TGTGCCACCAGCAGAGATCGGGGGACGGTCTTCCGAGAGCAGTACTTC
CATSRDRGTVFREQYF
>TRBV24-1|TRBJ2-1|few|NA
TGTGCCACCAGTTACTCCTCTTACAATGAGCAGTTCTTC
CATSYSSYNEQFF
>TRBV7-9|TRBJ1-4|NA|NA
TGTGCCAGCAGCCCTTCTGGGCCTAATGAAAAACTGTTTTTT
CASSPSGPNEKLFF
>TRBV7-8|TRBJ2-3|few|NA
TGTGCCAGCAGCTCCAGGTTGGGGGTTAGGGATACGCAGTATTTT
CASSSRLGVRDTQYF
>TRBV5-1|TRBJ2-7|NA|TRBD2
TGCGCCAGCAGCTTTGCGGGGGGTAGAGTCTTCTACGAGCAGTACTTC
CASSFAGGRVFYEQYF